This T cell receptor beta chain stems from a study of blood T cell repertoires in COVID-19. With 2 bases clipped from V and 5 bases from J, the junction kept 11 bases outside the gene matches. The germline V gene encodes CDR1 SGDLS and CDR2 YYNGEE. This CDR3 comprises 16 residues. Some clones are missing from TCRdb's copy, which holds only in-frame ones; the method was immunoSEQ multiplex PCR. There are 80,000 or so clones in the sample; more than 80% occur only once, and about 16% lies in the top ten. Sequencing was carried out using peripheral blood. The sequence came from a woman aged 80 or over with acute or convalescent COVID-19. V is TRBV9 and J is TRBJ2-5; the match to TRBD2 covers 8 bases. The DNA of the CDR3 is TGTGCCAGCAGCGTTAACCGGGGGCGCGGGGGGGAGACCCAGTACTTC. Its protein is CASSVNRGRGGETQYF.